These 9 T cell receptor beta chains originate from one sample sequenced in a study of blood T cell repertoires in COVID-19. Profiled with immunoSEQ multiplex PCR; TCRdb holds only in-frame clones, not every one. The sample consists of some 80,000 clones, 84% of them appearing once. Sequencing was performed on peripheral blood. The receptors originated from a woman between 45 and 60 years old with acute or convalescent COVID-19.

As DNA, the CDR3 is TGTGCCAGCAGTGCACTAGCGGGGGGCCCATCCACTAGCACAGATACGCAGTATTTT. This codes for CASSALAGGPSTSTDTQYF. The chain employs TRBV2 and TRBJ2-3; 12 bases are shared with TRBD2. The J segment lost 0 bases and the V segment lost 4 bases, leaving 11 bases of the junction unmatched. This CDR3 spans 19 amino acids. Germline loops: CDR1 SNHLY, CDR2 FYNNEI.

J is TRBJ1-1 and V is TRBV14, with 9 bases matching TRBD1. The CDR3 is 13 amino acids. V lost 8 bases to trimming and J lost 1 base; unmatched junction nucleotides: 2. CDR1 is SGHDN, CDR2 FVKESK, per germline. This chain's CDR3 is CASGQGSNTEAFF. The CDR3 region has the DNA TGTGCCAGCGGACAGGGGTCGAACACTGAAGCTTTCTTT.

The CDR3 sequence is CASSPRQGNTGELFF. The CDR3 DNA reads TGTGCCAGTAGCCCTCGACAGGGGAACACCGGGGAGCTGTTTTTT. This chain joins TRBV19 and TRBJ2-2, with TRBD1 matching 7 bases. V lost 6 bases, J lost 1 base, and 5 bases stayed unmatched. CDR1 and CDR2 (germline): LNHDA, SQIVND (reference sequence). There are 15 residues in the CDR3.

CDR3 residues: CASSESLWAGAAYEQYF. Written as DNA, the CDR3 is TGTGCCAGCAGTGAATCGCTTTGGGCGGGGGCCGCCTACGAGCAGTACTTC. The V and J genes are TRBV6-1 and TRBJ2-7; tentatively, D is TRBD2 (7 bases). Germline V gene lookup returns CDR1 MNHNS and CDR2 SASEGT. V lost 2 bases to trimming and J lost 2 bases, with 19 bases between them. CDR3 size: 17 residues.

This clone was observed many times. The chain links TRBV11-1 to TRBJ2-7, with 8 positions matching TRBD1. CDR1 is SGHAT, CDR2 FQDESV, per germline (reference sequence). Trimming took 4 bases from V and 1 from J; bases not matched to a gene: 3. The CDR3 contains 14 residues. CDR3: CASSSGTGSYEQYF. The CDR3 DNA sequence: TGTGCCAGCAGCTCCGGGACAGGATCCTACGAGCAGTACTTC.

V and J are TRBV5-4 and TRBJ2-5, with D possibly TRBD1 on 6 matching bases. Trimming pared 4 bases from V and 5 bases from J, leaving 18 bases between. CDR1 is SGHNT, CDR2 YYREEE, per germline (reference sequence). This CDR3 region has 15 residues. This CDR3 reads CASSPSRGWGETQYF. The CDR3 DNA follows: TGTGCCAGCAGCCCTTCCAGGGGATGGGGGGAGACCCAGTACTTC.

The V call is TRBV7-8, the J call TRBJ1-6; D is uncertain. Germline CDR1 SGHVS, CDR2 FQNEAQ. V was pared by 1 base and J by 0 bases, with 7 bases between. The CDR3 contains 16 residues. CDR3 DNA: TGTGCCAGCAGCTTAGAGCGTAGCTCCTATAATTCACCCCTCCACTTT. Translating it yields CASSLERSSYNSPLHF.

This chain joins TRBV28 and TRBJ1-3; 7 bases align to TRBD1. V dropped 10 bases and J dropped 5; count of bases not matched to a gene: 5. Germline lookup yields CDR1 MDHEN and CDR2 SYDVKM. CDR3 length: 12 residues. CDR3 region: CATRDSRNTIYF. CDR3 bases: TGTGCCACGCGGGACAGCAGAAACACCATATATTTT. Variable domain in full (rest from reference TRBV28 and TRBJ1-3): DVKVTQSSRYLVKRTGEKVFLECVQDMDHENMFWYRQDPGLGLRLIYFSYDVKMKEKGDIPEGYSVSREKKERFSLILESASTNQTSMYLCATRDSRNTIYFGEGSWLTVV.

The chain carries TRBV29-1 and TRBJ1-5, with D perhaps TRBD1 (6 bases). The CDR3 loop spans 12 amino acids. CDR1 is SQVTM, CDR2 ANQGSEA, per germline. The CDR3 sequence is CSTGNSNQPQHF. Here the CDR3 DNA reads TGCAGTACAGGGAATAGCAATCAGCCCCAGCATTTT.